The 20 T cell receptor beta chains below all came from one sample that was sequenced in a study of blood T cell repertoires in COVID-19. Profiling relied on immunoSEQ multiplex PCR, and the TCRdb table lists in-frame clones only, not all of them. Found here are about 300,000 clones, around 90% of them singletons; the top ten hold approximately 4.3%. The sequencing input was PBMCs or T cells enriched from blood (not recorded which). The source is a woman aged 18-30 years with acute COVID-19.

In this sample, this clone turned up once. The rearrangement links TRBV5-1 to TRBJ2-1; 12 positions match TRBD2. Germline CDR1 reads SGHRS; CDR2 reads YFSETQ. V lost 3 bases and J lost 7; bases outside the gene matches: 8. The CDR3 is 16 residues long. The CDR3 loop is CASSSLAGGPMNEQFF. CDR3 DNA sequence: TGCGCCAGCAGCTCGCTAGCGGGAGGGCCCATGAATGAGCAGTTCTTC.

This clone showed up just once. The rearrangement uses TRBV19 and TRBJ2-1; possible D gene TRBD2, 7 bases. In germline, CDR1 is LNHDA, CDR2 SQIVND (reference sequence). The CDR3 has 15 amino acids. V lost 6 bases and J lost 4, with 16 bases in between. The DNA for the CDR3 is TGTGCCAGTAGCCTAGGGGGGGGCTCGTACAATGAGCAGTTCTTC. This translates into CASSLGGGSYNEQFF.

Notes on this clone: This sample also contains other DNA sequences that code for the same CDR3. The chain couples TRBV18 to TRBJ1-2, with 9 bases aligning to TRBD1. Germline CDR1 and CDR2: KGHSH and LQKENI. The V and J ends lost 6 bases and 3 bases, in that order; junction bases with no gene match: 8. This CDR3 is built from 15 residues. CDR3 protein: CASSPGQGGDYGYTF. In nucleotides, the CDR3 is TGTGCCAGCTCCCCGGGACAGGGAGGAGACTATGGCTACACCTTC. Together with reference TRBV18 and TRBJ1-2, the CDR3 gives the full variable domain: NAGVMQNPRHLVRRRGQEARLRCSPMKGHSHVYWYRQLPEEGLKFMVYLQKENIIDESGMPKERFSAEFPKEGPSILRIQQVVRGDSAAYFCASSPGQGGDYGYTFGSGTRLTVV.

This clone was recorded a few times. The chain has TRBV18 and TRBJ1-1; D gene uncertain. This CDR3 comprises 14 residues. The germline CDR1 and CDR2 sequences are KGHSH and LQKENI. The V end was cut by 2 bases, the J end by 2 bases, with 9 bases between. The chain's CDR3 is CASSPSNINTEAFF. The CDR3 coding sequence is TGTGCCAGCTCACCATCCAACATCAACACTGAAGCTTTCTTT. Full variable domain (outside the CDR3, taken from reference TRBV18 and TRBJ1-1): NAGVMQNPRHLVRRRGQEARLRCSPMKGHSHVYWYRQLPEEGLKFMVYLQKENIIDESGMPKERFSAEFPKEGPSILRIQQVVRGDSAAYFCASSPSNINTEAFFGQGTRLTVV.

The chain is built from TRBV27 and TRBJ1-2, with D uncertain. This CDR3 region has 13 residues. CDR1 and CDR2 from the germline V gene are MNHEY and SMNVEV (reference sequence). V was cut by 5 bases and J by 8 bases, with 15 bases left in between. The DNA for the CDR3 is TGTGCCAGCAGTCTTTTAGCAGGAGGAGGCTACACCTTC. It encodes CASSLLAGGGYTF.

The CDR3, as DNA: TGTGCCAGCAGCTCATCCCTTAGCGGGAGCTCCTACGAGCAGTACTTC. Protein: CASSSSLSGSSYEQYF. The chain uses TRBV7-6 and TRBJ2-7; 9 bases map to TRBD2. Germline V gives CDR1 SGHVS, CDR2 FNYEAQ. The CDR3 is made up of 16 amino acids. The V gene end was trimmed by 4 bases and the J gene end by 0 bases; junction bases not matched to a gene: 7.

The CDR3 coding sequence is TGTGCCAGCAGTTCAACCGGGACAGGGGGTTTCGAGCAGTACTTC. It encodes CASSSTGTGGFEQYF. The chain is built from TRBV28 and TRBJ2-7, with TRBD1 matching 11 bases. Germline V lookup: CDR1 MDHEN, CDR2 SYDVKM. This CDR3 region has 15 residues. Trimming at V came to 4 bases and at J to 6 bases, leaving 8 bases not matched to a gene.

The chain combines TRBV9 with TRBJ2-5; 9 bases are a match to TRBD1. The V segment lost 2 bases and the J segment 5 bases; nucleotides outside the gene matches: 7. In germline, CDR1 is SGDLS, CDR2 YYNGEE. The CDR3 covers 15 residues. CDR3 loop: CASSVWGQGAETQYF. The CDR3 DNA reads as TGTGCCAGCAGCGTCTGGGGACAGGGAGCGGAGACCCAGTACTTC.

The chain employs TRBV18 and TRBJ2-4, with 7 bases matching TRBD1. The V and J ends lost 0 bases and 8 bases, in that order; junction bases with no gene match: 4. The CDR3 covers 14 residues. Germline V gives CDR1 KGHSH, CDR2 LQKENI. CDR3 nucleotide sequence: TGTGCCAGCTCACCACCGAACAGGGGTGACATTCAGTACTTC. The encoded protein is CASSPPNRGDIQYF.

V gene TRBV6-5 combines with J gene TRBJ1-4, with a tentative D call TRBD1 (5 bases). V gave up 2 bases and J gave up 7 bases, with 14 bases separating them. This CDR3 spans 15 amino acids. Germline values: CDR1 MNHEY, CDR2 SVGAGI. CDR3 DNA sequence: TGTGCCAGCAGTTACGGGTACAGGCCGTCTGAAAAACTGTTTTTT. Protein: CASSYGYRPSEKLFF.

The V and J genes are TRBV9 and TRBJ1-2; D is undetermined. The CDR3 totals 17 residues. The germline V gene encodes CDR1 SGDLS and CDR2 YYNGEE. V gave up 0 bases and J gave up 3 bases, with 18 bases separating them. This CDR3 is CASSVAVYSGDYYGYTF. The DNA for the CDR3 is TGTGCCAGCAGCGTAGCTGTATACTCGGGAGATTACTATGGCTACACCTTC.

This chain uses TRBV28 with TRBJ1-2; D call uncertain. The CDR3 is made up of 12 amino acids. V shed 1 base and J shed 6 bases, with 6 bases lying between them. Per the germline V gene, CDR1 is MDHEN and CDR2 is SYDVKM. The CDR3: CASSLSFNGYTF. CDR3 nucleotide sequence: TGTGCCAGCAGTTTATCCTTTAATGGCTACACCTTC.

V and J are TRBV13 and TRBJ1-2, with 7 bases identical to TRBD1. The CDR3 covers 14 residues. The ends lost 1 base at V and 5 bases at J; junction bases unmatched: 4. Germline values: CDR1 PRHDT, CDR2 FYEKMQ (reference sequence). CDR3 protein: CASSLEGRGYGYTF. The CDR3 DNA reads TGTGCCAGCAGCTTAGAGGGCAGGGGGTATGGCTACACCTTC.

This chain joins TRBV30 and TRBJ1-3; no clear D gene. CDR1 and CDR2 (germline): GTSNPN, SVGIG (reference sequence). The CDR3 runs 15 residues. The V end lost 0 bases, the J end lost 0 bases, and 9 bases lay between the germline ends. DNA for the CDR3: TGTGCCTGGAGTGTCCGGTTAATCTCTGGAAACACCATATATTTT. Its protein product is CAWSVRLISGNTIYF.

J is TRBJ1-3 and V is TRBV9; D not certain. The V gene lost 0 bases and the J gene lost 0 bases, with 10 bases spanning the gap. CDR3 size: 16 residues. Germline V gene lookup returns CDR1 SGDLS and CDR2 YYNGEE. CDR3 bases: TGTGCCAGCAGCGTAGACGTGGGCAGCTCTGGAAACACCATATATTTT. Translating gives CASSVDVGSSGNTIYF.

Only one count was recorded for this clone. The J gene is TRBJ1-6, the V gene TRBV5-1; no reliable D call. Trimming took off 2 bases at V and 5 bases at J, with 8 bases between the two ends. The CDR3 runs 14 residues. Germline V CDR1 and CDR2: SGHRS, YFSETQ. CDR3 bases: TGCGCCAGCAGCTTTGACGGGGATAATTCACCCCTCCACTTT. Its translation is CASSFDGDNSPLHF.

The chain carries TRBV28 and TRBJ2-7, with D maybe TRBD1 (6 bases). The CDR3 is made up of 14 amino acids. Trimming stripped 4 bases from V and 1 base from J, with 11 bases between. The V gene's germline CDR1 is MDHEN and CDR2 SYDVKM. The CDR3 nucleotides are TGTGCCAGCAGTTGGACAGCTAATTCCTACGAGCAGTACTTC. Translating gives CASSWTANSYEQYF.

The chain carries TRBV3-1 (or the pseudogene TRBV3-2) and TRBJ1-1, with D perhaps TRBD1 (6 bases). Trimming took 0 bases from V and 5 from J, leaving 16 bases between them. Germline values: CDR1 LGHDT, CDR2 YNNKEL (reference sequence). The CDR3 covers 16 residues. CDR3: CASSQDQQGHSTEAFF. The CDR3 nucleotides read TGTGCCAGCAGCCAAGATCAACAGGGACACAGTACTGAAGCTTTCTTT.

This chain uses TRBV5-1 with TRBJ2-5; 11 bases fit TRBD2. J lost 4 bases, V lost 3 bases, and 11 bases had no gene match. The CDR3 is made up of 17 amino acids. Germline V CDR1 and CDR2: SGHRS, YFSETQ. The CDR3 loop is CASSSGIAGGVPETQYF. In DNA form, the CDR3 reads TGCGCCAGCAGCTCGGGGATAGCGGGAGGGGTTCCAGAGACCCAGTACTTC.

The table lists this clone with a few counts. The chain is built from TRBV6-2 or TRBV6-3 and TRBJ2-7; tentatively, D is TRBD1 (5 bases). V lost 2 bases and J 4 bases, leaving 15 bases between the germline ends. The germline V gene encodes CDR1 MNHEY and CDR2 SVGEGT. The CDR3 has 15 amino acids. CDR3 sequence reads: CASSYDGQGSYEQYF. The CDR3 DNA reads TGTGCCAGCAGTTACGATGGCCAGGGTAGTTACGAGCAGTACTTC.